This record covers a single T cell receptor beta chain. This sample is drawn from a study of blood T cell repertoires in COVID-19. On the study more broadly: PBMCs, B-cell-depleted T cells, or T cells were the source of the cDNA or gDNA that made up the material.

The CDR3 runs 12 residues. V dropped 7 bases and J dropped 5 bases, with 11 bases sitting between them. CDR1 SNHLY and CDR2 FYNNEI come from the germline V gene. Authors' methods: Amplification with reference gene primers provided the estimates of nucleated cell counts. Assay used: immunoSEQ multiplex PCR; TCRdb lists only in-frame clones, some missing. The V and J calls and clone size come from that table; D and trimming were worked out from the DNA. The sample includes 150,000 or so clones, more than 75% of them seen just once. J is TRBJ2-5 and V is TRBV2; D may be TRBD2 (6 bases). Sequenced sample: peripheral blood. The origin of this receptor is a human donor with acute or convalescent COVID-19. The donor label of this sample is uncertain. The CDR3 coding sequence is TGTGCCAGCACAACTAGCTTCGAGACCCAGTACTTC. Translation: CASTTSFETQYF.